The clone carrying this T cell receptor beta chain was found a few times. What it recognizes is unknown. The CDR3 loop spans 15 amino acids. Trimming removed 5 bases from V and 1 base from J, with 13 bases in between. Germline V gene data show CDR1 as SNHLY and CDR2 as FYNNEI. This entry belongs to a study of T-cell reconstitution after alpha-beta-depleted transplantation in children. TCRbeta library construction was performed incorporating unique molecular identifiers. TCRdb processed the PCR reads anew with MiXCR; each CDR3 protein has one entry. The sample consists of roughly 16,000 distinct CDR3 sequences, around an eighth of them appearing once. Study outcomes and limitations: Reportedly, only several hundred clones from non-depleted graft cells drove alpha-beta T-cell counts at about two months. One year after transplant, T-cell counts and diversity came mostly from newly produced T cells. Some patients' high day-60 TCRbeta diversity was attributed to recipient cells surviving conditioning.

The rearrangement links TRBV2 to TRBJ2-3; D may be TRBD1 (5 bases). The TCR comes from a boy in the first two years of life who had a stem cell transplant for Wiskott-Aldrich syndrome, so the T cells may come from the graft donor. The sample consisted of PBMCs, mostly from graft donor cells, taken 180 days after TCRalphabeta/CD19-depleted stem cell transplant. CDR3 in amino acids: CASSWSKQGTDTQYF. CDR3 nucleotides: TGTGCCAGCAGTTGGTCCAAACAGGGCACAGATACGCAGTATTTT.